Sequencing of this T cell receptor beta chain was carried out in a study of T cell changes during pregnancy in multiple sclerosis. TCRdb keeps only in-frame clones here, not all; method: immunoSEQ multiplex PCR. The data show 90,000 to 150,000 clones, around 93% seen once. Germline CDR1 SGHVS, CDR2 FNYEAQ. The ends lost 2 bases at V and 5 bases at J; junction bases unmatched: 7. There are 16 residues in the CDR3. The sample here was peripheral blood, taken before pregnancy. The rearrangement uses TRBV7-6 and TRBJ2-1; 9 positions match TRBD2. This TCR was recovered from a female donor with multiple sclerosis, enrolled in a pregnancy study. The CDR3 nucleotides are TGTGCCAGCAGCTTATGGAGCGGGGGGACTAACAATGAGCAGTTCTTC. It specifies CASSLWSGGTNNEQFF.